This TCR beta chain was identified during a study of T cell repertoires in cytomegalovirus infection. Notes on the study in general: Dominating the ex vivo response were HLA-C-restricted CMV-specific TCR beta clonotypes.

Comments on this clonotype: Its matching antigen is unknown.

Germline CDR1 MNHEY, CDR2 SMNVEV (reference sequence). This CDR3 has 15 residues. The germline V and J ends were trimmed by 7 bases and 5 bases, with 18 bases remaining between them. MiXCR was run by TCRdb on the reads, yielding one entry per CDR3 protein. The table has roughly 200,000 distinct CDR3 sequences, 35% to 40% seen once. V and J are TRBV27 and TRBJ2-1; D gene unclear. The sample in question was CD8+ T cells from cultured PBMCs, obtained from culture after CMV antigen stimulation. The source of this sequence is a human donor in good health (CMV status not recorded). Some clones in this sample may be carry-over from other donors' samples. CDR3 coding DNA: TGTGCCAGCACGCCGACCCTTTCCCCCGACAATGAGCAGTTCTTC. This translates into CASTPTLSPDNEQFF.